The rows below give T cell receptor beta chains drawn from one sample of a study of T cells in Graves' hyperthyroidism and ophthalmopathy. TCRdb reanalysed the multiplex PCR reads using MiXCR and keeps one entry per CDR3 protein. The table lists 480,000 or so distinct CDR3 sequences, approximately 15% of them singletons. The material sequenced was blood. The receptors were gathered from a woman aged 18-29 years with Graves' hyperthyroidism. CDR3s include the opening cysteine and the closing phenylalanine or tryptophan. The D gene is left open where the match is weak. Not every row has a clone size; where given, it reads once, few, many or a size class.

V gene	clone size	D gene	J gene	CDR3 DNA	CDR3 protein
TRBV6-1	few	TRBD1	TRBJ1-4	TGTGCCAGCACCAGGACAGGGCCAACTAATGAAAAACTGTTTTTT	CASTRTGPTNEKLFF
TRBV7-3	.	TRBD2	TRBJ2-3	TGTGCCAGCAGCTTAGGGGGAGGGCCACGGGATACGCAGTATTTT	CASSLGGGPRDTQYF
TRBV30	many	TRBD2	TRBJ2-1	TGTGCCCTAGCGGGAGGGAGACGTAGTGAGCAGTTCTTC	CALAGGRRSEQFF
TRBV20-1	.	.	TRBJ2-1	TGCAGTGCTAGAGACTACGAAGGGTGGGGGACCCTCAATGAGCAGTTCTTC	CSARDYEGWGTLNEQFF
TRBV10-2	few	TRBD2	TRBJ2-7	TGCGCCAGCAAGGGGGCTAGCGGGAGCTCCTACGAGCAGTACTTC	CASKGASGSSYEQYF
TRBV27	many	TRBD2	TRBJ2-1	TGTGCCAGCAGTCGCACGGGGGGGGGCCCCATCTACAATGAGCAGTTCTTC	CASSRTGGGPIYNEQFF
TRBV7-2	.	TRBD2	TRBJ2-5	TGTGCCAGCAGCTTTACTCTAGCGGTACAAGAGACCCAGTACTTC	CASSFTLAVQETQYF
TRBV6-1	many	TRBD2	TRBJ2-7	TGTGCCAGCAGCAGACTAGCGGGATCTGCCGAGCAGTACTTC	CASSRLAGSAEQYF
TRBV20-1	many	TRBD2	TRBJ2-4	TGCAGTGTTTCCGGGAGGGCCGGTGTCATTCAGTACTTC	CSVSGRAGVIQYF
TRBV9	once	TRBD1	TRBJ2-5	TGTGCCAGCAGCGTTGGGACAGGGGGGGGTGAGACCCAGTACTTC	CASSVGTGGGETQYF
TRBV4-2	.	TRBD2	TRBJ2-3	TGTGCCAGCACCACGGGACTAGCATCTGCAGATACGCAGTATTTT	CASTTGLASADTQYF
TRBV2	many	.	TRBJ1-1	TGTGCCAGCAGAACTTGGACGAGTGGGAACACTGAAGCTTTCTTT	CASRTWTSGNTEAFF
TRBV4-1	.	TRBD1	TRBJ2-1	TGCGCCAGCAGCCATGTGCAGGGGGATCCCTACAATGAGCAGTTCTTC	CASSHVQGDPYNEQFF
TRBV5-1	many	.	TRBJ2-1	TGCGCCAGCAGCTTCCGCGCAGGGGGGGGCTTAGCCAATGAGCAGTTCTTC	CASSFRAGGGLANEQFF
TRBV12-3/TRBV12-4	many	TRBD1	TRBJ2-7	TGTGCCAGCAGTTTGATGGACAGGGGGCGATACGAGCAGTACTTC	CASSLMDRGRYEQYF
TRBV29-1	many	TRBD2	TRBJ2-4	TGCAGCGTTGAGGGTAGCGGGAGGGAAAACATTCAGTACTTC	CSVEGSGRENIQYF
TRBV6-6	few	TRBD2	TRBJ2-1	TGTGCCAGCAGTTACCAAGGTAGCGGGAGTGGTACCTACAATGAGCAGTTCTTC	CASSYQGSGSGTYNEQFF
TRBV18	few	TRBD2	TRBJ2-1	TGTGCCAGCTCATCAGGGACTAGCGGGAGGTACAATGAGCAGTTCTTC	CASSSGTSGRYNEQFF
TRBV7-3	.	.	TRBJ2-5	TGTGCCAGCGCCCGTGCTAGCACGGAGACCCAGTACTTC	CASARASTETQYF
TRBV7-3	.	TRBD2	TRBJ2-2	TGTGCCAGCAGCTCCCTAGCGGGAGAGTCGGGGGAGCTGTTTTTT	CASSSLAGESGELFF
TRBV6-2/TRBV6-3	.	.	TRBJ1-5	TGTGCCAGCACCGAAATGAGAGACCAGCCCCAGCATTTT	CASTEMRDQPQHF
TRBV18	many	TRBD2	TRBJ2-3	TGTGCCAGCTCACCAGCTTCTTTAGCGGGAGTAGGAGATACGCAGTATTTT	CASSPASLAGVGDTQYF
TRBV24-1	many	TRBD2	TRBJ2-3	TGTGCCACCAGTGACCCTAGCGGGAGGGGAACAGATACGCAGTATTTT	CATSDPSGRGTDTQYF
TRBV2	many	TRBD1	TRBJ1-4	TGTGCCAGCACCTCCAAGACAGGGCTTAATGAAAAACTGTTTTTT	CASTSKTGLNEKLFF
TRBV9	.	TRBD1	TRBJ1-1	TGTGCCAGCAGCGTCCGGGACAGGGGAGCGAACACTGAAGCTTTCTTT	CASSVRDRGANTEAFF
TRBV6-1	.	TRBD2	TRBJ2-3	TGTGCCAGCAGTGTTAAACTAGCGGCAGAGGGGAGTTATACGCAGTATTTT	CASSVKLAAEGSYTQYF
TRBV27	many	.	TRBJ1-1	TGTGCCAGCAGTCCCAAAGACTTTAGGGGTATCGCTGAAGCTTTCTTT	CASSPKDFRGIAEAFF
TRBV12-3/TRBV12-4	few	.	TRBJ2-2	TGTGCCAGCAGTTTAGGACTACTTAACACCGGGGAGCTGTTTTTT	CASSLGLLNTGELFF
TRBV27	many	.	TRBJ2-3	TGTGCCAGCAGTTTACGGCCAGGTAGCACAGATACGCAGTATTTT	CASSLRPGSTDTQYF
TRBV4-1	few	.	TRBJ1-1	TGCGCCAGCAGCCAAGAGGCGGAGGGGAACACTGAAGCTTTCTTT	CASSQEAEGNTEAFF
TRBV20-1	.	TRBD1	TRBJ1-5	TGCAGTGCTAGAGATGCACAGGGGGGTGCCAATCAGCCCCAGCATTTT	CSARDAQGGANQPQHF
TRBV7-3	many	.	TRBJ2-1	TGTGCCAGCAGCTCTACGAAGGACGGAAATGAGCAGTTCTTC	CASSSTKDGNEQFF
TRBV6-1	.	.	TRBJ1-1	TGTGCCAGCACCACTAAAACGAACACTGAAGCTTTCTTT	CASTTKTNTEAFF